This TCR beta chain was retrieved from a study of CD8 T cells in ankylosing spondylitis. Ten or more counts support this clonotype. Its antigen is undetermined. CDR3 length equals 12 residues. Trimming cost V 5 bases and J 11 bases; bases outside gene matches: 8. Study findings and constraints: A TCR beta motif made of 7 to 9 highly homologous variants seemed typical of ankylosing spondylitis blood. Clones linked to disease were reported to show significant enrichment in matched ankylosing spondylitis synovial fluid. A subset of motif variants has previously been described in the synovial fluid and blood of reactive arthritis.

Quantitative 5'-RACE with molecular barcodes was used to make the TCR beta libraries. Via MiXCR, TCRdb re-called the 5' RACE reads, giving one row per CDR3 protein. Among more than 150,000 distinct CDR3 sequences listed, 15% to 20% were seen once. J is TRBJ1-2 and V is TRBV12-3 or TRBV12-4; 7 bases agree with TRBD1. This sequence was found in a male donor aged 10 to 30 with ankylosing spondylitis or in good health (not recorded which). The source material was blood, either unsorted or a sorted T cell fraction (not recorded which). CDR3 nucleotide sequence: TGTGCCAGCAGTACACTCTCGACAGGGTACACCTTC. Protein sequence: CASSTLSTGYTF.